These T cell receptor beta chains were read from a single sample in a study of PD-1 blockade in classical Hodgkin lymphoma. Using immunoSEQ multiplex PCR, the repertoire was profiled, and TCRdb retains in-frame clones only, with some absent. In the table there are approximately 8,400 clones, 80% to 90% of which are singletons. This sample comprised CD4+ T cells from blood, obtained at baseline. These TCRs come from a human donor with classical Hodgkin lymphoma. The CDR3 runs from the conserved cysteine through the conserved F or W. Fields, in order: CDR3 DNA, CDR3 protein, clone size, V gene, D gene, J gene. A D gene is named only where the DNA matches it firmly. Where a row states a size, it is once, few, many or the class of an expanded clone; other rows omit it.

TGTGCCAGCAGTGAATATAACCACGGTACGGTAAGAGGTGAAGCTTTCTTT,CASSEYNHGTVRGEAFF,-,TRBV25-1,-,TRBJ1-1
TGTGCCAGCAGCCAGACAGGGAACGCTGAAGCTTTCTTT,CASSQTGNAEAFF,-,TRBV9,TRBD1,TRBJ1-1
TGTGCCACTAAGAGTCCTAGCGGGATTGAGACCCAGTACTTC,CATKSPSGIETQYF,-,TRBV28,TRBD2,TRBJ2-5
TGCAGCGTTGAACGGGACGTAGACTCTGGGGCCAACGTCCTGACTTTC,CSVERDVDSGANVLTF,-,TRBV29-1,-,TRBJ2-6
TGTGCCTGTTCGGGGACTAACTCCTACAATGAGCAGTTCTTC,CACSGTNSYNEQFF,-,TRBV7-9,TRBD2,TRBJ2-1
TGTGCCAGCAGTTTGCTCGGGACAGAGGGGGACGAGCAGTACTTC,CASSLLGTEGDEQYF,-,TRBV27,TRBD1,TRBJ2-7
TGTGCCAGCAGTTTGCGGCGGGATGGTCACATTCAGTACTTC,CASSLRRDGHIQYF,-,TRBV27,-,TRBJ2-4
TGCGCCAGCAGCCAAGATTTTAGGACAGGAAAGACCCAGTACTTC,CASSQDFRTGKTQYF,-,TRBV4-3,TRBD1,TRBJ2-5
TGTGCCAGCAGTGAATTTGGGGGAACTAATGAAAAACTGTTTTTT,CASSEFGGTNEKLFF,-,TRBV2,-,TRBJ1-4
TGTGCCAGCAGTTCCCAGGGGGGATCGAACACCGGGGAGCTGTTTTTT,CASSSQGGSNTGELFF,-,TRBV27,-,TRBJ2-2
TGCGCCAGCAGCTTGGCCTCGGTAGCGGGGGAGGATGAGCAGTTCTTC,CASSLASVAGEDEQFF,-,TRBV5-1,TRBD2,TRBJ2-1
TGTGCCAGCAGTCCGGGGAGCAGAGGCTACACCTTC,CASSPGSRGYTF,-,TRBV6-5,-,TRBJ1-2
TGTGCCAGCAGCTCCCAGACTAGCTCGGGGACCCAGTACTTC,CASSSQTSSGTQYF,once,TRBV11-2,TRBD2,TRBJ2-5
TGTGCCAGCAGTGCCACCCGGGGGGGCGGGGGGCCAGATACGCAGTATTTT,CASSATRGGGGPDTQYF,-,TRBV25-1,TRBD2,TRBJ2-3
TGTGCCAGCAGCTTTTCGTGGGGCGAGCAGTACTTC,CASSFSWGEQYF,-,TRBV5-8,-,TRBJ2-7
TGCGCCAGCAGCCAAGATAGACAGTTAGCGAATCAGCCCCAGCATTTT,CASSQDRQLANQPQHF,-,TRBV4-3,-,TRBJ1-5
TGTGCCAGCAGCGAACTAGCGCACTCCTACGAGCAGTACTTC,CASSELAHSYEQYF,-,TRBV5-4,TRBD2,TRBJ2-7
TGTGCCAGCAGCTTTACTTTTCGGGACCTAGGGAGGCACGAGCAGTACTTC,CASSFTFRDLGRHEQYF,few,TRBV28,-,TRBJ2-7
TGTGCCAGCAGCTTGGTTCGGGGTTCGGACACTGAAGCTTTCTTT,CASSLVRGSDTEAFF,-,TRBV5-4,-,TRBJ1-1
TGTGCCAGCTCACCGTCTCAGAGCTCCTACGAGCAGTACTTC,CASSPSQSSYEQYF,few,TRBV18,-,TRBJ2-7
TGTGCCAGCAGTGGACAGGGTAATAACATGAACACTGAAGCTTTCTTT,CASSGQGNNMNTEAFF,once,TRBV2,TRBD1,TRBJ1-1
TGTGCCAGCAGCTCTGTTAGCGGGGCCGGCAATCAGCCCCAGCATTTT,CASSSVSGAGNQPQHF,-,TRBV5-6,-,TRBJ1-5
TGTGCCAGCAGCCGACAGGGGTCTCCGGCCTACGAGCAGTACTTC,CASSRQGSPAYEQYF,-,TRBV9,TRBD1,TRBJ2-7
TGTGCCAGCAGCCCGATCCAGGCGAATCAGCCCCAGCATTTT,CASSPIQANQPQHF,-,TRBV28,-,TRBJ1-5
TGTGCCATCAGGGGGGGGCAGGGCCCTTATGGCTACACCTTC,CAIRGGQGPYGYTF,once,TRBV10-3,-,TRBJ1-2
TGTGCCAGCAATCCTCTAGCGGGGGGTACAGATACGCAGTATTTT,CASNPLAGGTDTQYF,-,TRBV2,TRBD2,TRBJ2-3
TGCAGTGCTAGAGAATCGATTCCGCAGTATTTT,CSARESIPQYF,-,TRBV20-1,-,TRBJ2-3
TGCGCCAGCAGCTCAGAGAGCAATCAGCCCCAGCATTTT,CASSSESNQPQHF,-,TRBV5-1,-,TRBJ1-5
TGTGCCAGCAGCGTACAGGGGACAGACACCCAGTACTTC,CASSVQGTDTQYF,-,TRBV9,TRBD1,TRBJ2-5
TGTGCCAGCAGCTTAGATTCCGGACCAGGGACGCAGTATTTT,CASSLDSGPGTQYF,-,TRBV11-3,-,TRBJ2-3
TGTGCCAGCAGTTACTCGGCCCCGGAGCAACCCGGGGAGCTGTTTTTT,CASSYSAPEQPGELFF,few,TRBV6-5,-,TRBJ2-2
TGTGCCAGCAGTAAAGGGACAGGGGTTATGAACACCGGGGAGCTGTTTTTT,CASSKGTGVMNTGELFF,-,TRBV6-1,TRBD1,TRBJ2-2
TGTGCCAGCAGTGAGGGCAGTGCGGGACTGGGCGAGCAGTACTTC,CASSEGSAGLGEQYF,-,TRBV6-1,-,TRBJ2-7
TGTGCCAGCAGCTTGTATGGGACCGAAGAGACCCAGTACTTC,CASSLYGTEETQYF,-,TRBV5-4,-,TRBJ2-5
TGTGCCAGCAGTTTCCTCTACTATGGCTACACCTTC,CASSFLYYGYTF,-,TRBV28,-,TRBJ1-2
TGTGCCAGTCGTGGGCCGATCTCCTACAATGAGCAGTTCTTC,CASRGPISYNEQFF,-,TRBV2,-,TRBJ2-1
TGTGCCTGCCGAGTGGGAAGCACGATGGACGAGCAGTACTTC,CACRVGSTMDEQYF,-,TRBV2,-,TRBJ2-7
TGCGCCAGCAGCTTGGAGGGAGTTTGGGCCACGGGGAATGAAAAACTGTTTTTT,CASSLEGVWATGNEKLFF,-,TRBV5-1,-,TRBJ1-4
TGTGCCAGCAGCCAAGAAGGGGGGACGCTGGGCTACACCTTC,CASSQEGGTLGYTF,-,TRBV5-4,-,TRBJ1-2
TGTGCCAGCAGCCTGGACAGGGGGCTCTACGAGCAGTACTTC,CASSLDRGLYEQYF,-,TRBV6-5,TRBD1,TRBJ2-7
TGTGCCAGCAGTTTATCGCTGGCCGCACCCTCCTACAATGAGCAGTTCTTC,CASSLSLAAPSYNEQFF,-,TRBV27,-,TRBJ2-1
TGCGCCAGCAGTATAGGAGCGGGGGGACGCACAGATACGCAGTATTTT,CASSIGAGGRTDTQYF,-,TRBV5-1,TRBD2,TRBJ2-3
TGTGCCAGCAGTGTAGGGCTGAATAAAAATTCACCCCTCCACTTT,CASSVGLNKNSPLHF,-,TRBV9,-,TRBJ1-6
TGTGCCAGCACCCTCCGGTCTACTGGGGCCAACGTCCTGACTTTC,CASTLRSTGANVLTF,-,TRBV5-4,-,TRBJ2-6
TGTGCCAGCAGTGAAGGTGAGGAGGGCGCGAACCAGTACTTC,CASSEGEEGANQYF,-,TRBV2,-,TRBJ2-5
TGTGCCACCAGCAGTCCTAAGACATCATACAAAAACATTCAGTACTTC,CATSSPKTSYKNIQYF,-,TRBV15,-,TRBJ2-4
TGTGCCAGCAGCCAGGGACACATCACCGGGGAGCTGTTTTTT,CASSQGHITGELFF,-,TRBV27,-,TRBJ2-2
TGTGCCAGCAGTGTTCTACTCTCCAGGGCCTCAGGTGAAGCTTTCTTT,CASSVLLSRASGEAFF,-,TRBV2,-,TRBJ1-1
TGTGCCAGCAGCAGCCGGGACAGGAAATTAGATACGCAGTATTTT,CASSSRDRKLDTQYF,once,TRBV7-9,TRBD1,TRBJ2-3
TGTGCCAGCAGCAAAGGGGGGCAGGGGTTGTTACCCCTCCACTTT,CASSKGGQGLLPLHF,-,TRBV21-1,-,TRBJ1-6
TGTGCCAGCAGCTTACCGGGACAGGGACAAGAGACCCAGTACTTC,CASSLPGQGQETQYF,-,TRBV7-6,TRBD1,TRBJ2-5
TGTGCCAGCAGCGGAGGGGACAGGGGAGGCAATGAGCAGTTCTTC,CASSGGDRGGNEQFF,-,TRBV7-8,TRBD1,TRBJ2-1
TGTGCCAGCAGCTTCCCGGCCGCCGAACGTACAGATACGCAGTATTTT,CASSFPAAERTDTQYF,-,TRBV11-2,-,TRBJ2-3
TGTGCCAGCAGTAACGCCGGGGGGCAGGGCCGCTATGGCTACACCTTC,CASSNAGGQGRYGYTF,-,TRBV28,-,TRBJ1-2
TGTGCCAGCAGCCCCAGACAGGGGTTCTATGGCTACACCTTC,CASSPRQGFYGYTF,-,TRBV7-2,TRBD1,TRBJ1-2
TGTGCCATCACCGTACTTAGCGGGGGACACTATACGCAGTATTTT,CAITVLSGGHYTQYF,-,TRBV10-3,TRBD2,TRBJ2-3
TGTGCCAGCAGCGATCGGACATCAAATGAAAAACTGTTTTTT,CASSDRTSNEKLFF,once,TRBV2,-,TRBJ1-4
TGTGCCAGCAGCTTAGGGGTTAGGAGCAATGAGCAGTTCTTC,CASSLGVRSNEQFF,-,TRBV7-6,-,TRBJ2-1
TGTGCCAGCAGGTCCATAGTCTACGAGCAGTACTTC,CASRSIVYEQYF,-,TRBV28,-,TRBJ2-7